These T cell receptor beta chains were read from a single sample in a study of shared T cell receptors in the human thymus. Produced via immunoSEQ multiplex PCR; TCRdb's table is partial and in-frame only. The repertoire consists of approximately 730,000 clones, with around 85% occurring once and the leading ten covering 0.0095% to 0.011%. This sample was shared with a second study, whose subject was human thymus T cells.

The sample comprised thymocytes. These receptors came from a girl under three years old with a congenital heart defect. Each CDR3 is given with its conserved first and last residue. D genes are given only for firm matches. Rows may omit the clone size; those that give it use once, few, many or a size class.

TRBJ1-4 TRBD1 . TRBV5-6 CASSLNGQGLKVVFF TGTGCCAGCAGCTTAAATGGACAGGGTCTCAAGGTGGTGTTTTTT
TRBJ2-5 . . TRBV18 CASSPGQQETQYF TGTGCCAGCTCACCAGGACAGCAAGAGACCCAGTACTTC
TRBJ1-1 . few TRBV9 CASSVEGVNTEAFF TGTGCCAGCAGCGTAGAGGGGGTGAACACTGAAGCTTTCTTT
TRBJ2-1 . . TRBV14 CASSVRRRGEQFF TGTGCCAGCAGCGTCCGGCGAAGGGGTGAGCAGTTCTTC
TRBJ2-3 . . TRBV7-2 CASIENSSGSTDTQYF TGTGCCAGCATCGAAAACTCATCGGGGAGCACAGATACGCAGTATTTT
TRBJ2-1 . . TRBV29-1 CSVENRSSYNEQFF TGCAGCGTTGAGAACAGGAGCTCCTACAATGAGCAGTTCTTC
TRBJ1-1 . . TRBV7-9 CASSPGLGAFF TGTGCCAGCAGCCCCGGGTTGGGAGCTTTCTTT
TRBJ2-7 . . TRBV6-5 CASRQPGAYEQYF TGTGCCAGCCGACAGCCGGGGGCCTACGAGCAGTACTTC
TRBJ1-2 . . TRBV6-1 CASPDTLTAGYTF TGTGCCAGCCCTGACACCTTAACAGCTGGCTACACCTTC
TRBJ1-3 . . TRBV5-1 CASSISQTGLGNTIYF TGCGCCAGCAGCATTTCCCAGACAGGACTTGGAAACACCATATATTTT
TRBJ1-3 . . TRBV19 CASSYSAGNSGNTIYF TGTGCCAGTAGCTACTCCGCAGGGAACTCTGGAAACACCATATATTTT
TRBJ2-3 TRBD1 once TRBV5-6 CASSLALRDRVRTDTQYF TGTGCCAGCAGCTTGGCCTTGAGGGACAGGGTCCGCACAGATACGCAGTATTTT
TRBJ1-1 . few TRBV5-5 CASSQIRGWDTEAFF TGTGCCAGCAGCCAGATTAGGGGGTGGGACACTGAAGCTTTCTTT
TRBJ1-1 . . TRBV7-2 CASSSRREVNTEAFF TGTGCCAGCAGCTCACGCAGGGAAGTGAACACTGAAGCTTTCTTT
TRBJ1-2 . few TRBV14 CASSPFPTGYKAYGYTF TGTGCCAGCAGCCCCTTCCCGACAGGCTATAAGGCCTATGGCTACACCTTC
TRBJ2-5 . . TRBV7-2 CASRAGSAEETQYF TGTGCCAGCAGGGCCGGAAGTGCGGAAGAGACCCAGTACTTC
TRBJ1-3 . . TRBV5-6 CASSLDGGGNTIYF TGTGCCAGCAGCTTGGATGGGGGCGGGAACACCATATATTTT
TRBJ1-2 TRBD1 . TRBV4-1 CASSPRGGQQPYGYTF TGCGCCAGCAGCCCAAGAGGGGGACAGCAGCCTTATGGCTACACCTTC
TRBJ2-1 TRBD2 . TRBV7-2 CASSTAGVSYNEQFF TGTGCCAGCAGCACAGCGGGGGTGTCCTACAATGAGCAGTTCTTC
TRBJ1-2 . . TRBV11-2 CASSQGRGARNNYGYTF TGTGCCAGCAGCCAAGGGCGGGGCGCGAGAAATAACTATGGCTACACCTTC
TRBJ1-6 TRBD1 . TRBV5-1 CASSLAGGANRSPLHF TGCGCCAGCAGCTTGGCAGGGGGCGCGAATAGATCACCCCTCCACTTT
TRBJ1-3 TRBD1 once TRBV6-5 CASSYSGTGGNTIYF TGTGCCAGCAGTTACTCCGGGACAGGGGGAAACACCATATATTTT
TRBJ2-2 . . TRBV27 CASSLRRGPGELFF TGTGCCAGCAGTTTACGGAGGGGGCCCGGGGAGCTGTTTTTT
TRBJ2-7 . . TRBV15 CATSSRGSSYEQYF TGTGCCACCAGCAGCAGAGGGAGCTCCTACGAGCAGTACTTC
TRBJ1-2 . . TRBV27 CASSSRTFYGYTF TGTGCCAGCAGTTCCCGGACATTCTATGGCTACACCTTC
TRBJ2-7 TRBD1 once TRBV10-3 CATGQDLGGYEQYF TGTGCCACCGGACAGGACCTGGGCGGCTACGAGCAGTACTTC
TRBJ2-1 TRBD1 . TRBV7-2 CASSLARPPPGQHVQHNEQFF TGTGCCAGCAGCTTAGCCCGCCCCCCCCCGGGACAGCATGTGCAGCACAATGAGCAGTTCTTC
TRBJ1-6 . . TRBV6-1 CASRSSGEGSPLHF TGTGCCAGCAGGAGCTCAGGGGAGGGTTCACCCCTCCACTTT